This note documents a single T cell receptor beta chain sequence. Looked up from germline, CDR1 is SGHAT and CDR2 is FQNNGV. The V end was cut by 8 bases, the J end by 12 bases, with 16 bases between. This CDR3 comprises 12 residues. This sample stems from a study of blood T cell repertoires in COVID-19. The data were produced by immunoSEQ multiplex PCR, yet TCRdb's version contains in-frame clones alone and is incomplete. Of around 64,000 clones listed, roughly 88% are singletons. The sequenced sample was peripheral blood. This clonotype was obtained from a man younger than 40 with acute or convalescent COVID-19. V usage is TRBV11-2 and J usage is TRBJ2-2, with D maybe TRBD2 (5 bases). CDR3 coding DNA: TGTGCCAGCGGCAACTCGGGGTGGAAGCTGTTTTTT. Amino acids: CASGNSGWKLFF.